The 3 T cell receptor beta chains reported below all come from one sample, sequenced in a study of blood T cell repertoires in COVID-19. Assay: immunoSEQ multiplex PCR; the TCRdb copy retains only in-frame clones and omits some. In the table there are under 200,000 clones, 82% of which are singletons. Sequencing input: PBMCs or T cells enriched from blood (not recorded which). Source of these receptors: a man in his 60s who had recovered from COVID-19.

This sequence joins TRBV12-3 or TRBV12-4 and TRBJ1-4, with 7 positions matching TRBD1. The V gene end was trimmed by 6 bases and the J gene end by 5 bases; junction bases not matched to a gene: 3. The CDR3 is 13 amino acids. The CDR3 nucleotides are TGTGCCAGCAGCTTGGACAGGAATGAAAAACTGTTTTTT. Translating gives CASSLDRNEKLFF.

This chain connects TRBV6-1 to TRBJ1-1; D is undetermined. Germline assignment: CDR1 MNHNS and CDR2 SASEGT. V was clipped by 3 bases and J by 10 bases, with 9 bases between them. CDR3 length: 11 amino acids. CDR3 nucleotide sequence: TGTGCCAGCAGTGAGGAGGCTGCAGCTTTCTTT. Amino acids: CASSEEAAAFF.

The CDR3 DNA reads TGTGCCAGTAGTACATTCCGGGACAGGGAAGCCGGAGCCTATGGCTACACCTTC. Translation: CASSTFRDREAGAYGYTF. The chain links TRBV19 to TRBJ1-2; 9 nucleotides match TRBD1. From germline, CDR1 is LNHDA and CDR2 SQIVND (reference sequence). This CDR3 comprises 18 residues. Germline trimming cut 4 bases from V and 4 bases from J; bases unmatched to any gene: 16.